The 8 T cell receptor beta chains presented below share a single source sample, sequenced in a study of cytomegalovirus exposure and HLA in healthy donors. Primers for the PCR totalled 60 Vbeta and 13 Jbeta. The repertoire was sequenced with immunoSEQ multiplex PCR; TCRdb's copy has only in-frame clones and lacks some. The table lists tens of thousands of clones, around 78% of them singletons. Sequencing input: PBMCs. Receptors originate from a female donor in good health and CMV-seronegative.

The chain links TRBV7-9 to TRBJ2-3; a possible D gene is TRBD2 (5 bases). The CDR3 totals 14 residues. The V gene lost 4 bases and the J gene lost 2 bases, with 10 bases spanning the gap. The germline CDR1 and CDR2 sequences are SEHNR and FQNEAQ (reference sequence). The CDR3 loop is CASSSSAATDTQYF. Here the CDR3 DNA reads TGTGCCAGCAGCTCCTCAGCGGCCACAGATACGCAGTATTTT.

The rearrangement uses TRBV29-1 and TRBJ2-1; 11 positions match TRBD1. V lost 7 bases, J lost 5 bases, and 7 bases stayed unmatched. This CDR3 has 14 residues. Germline V gene sequence: CDR1 SQVTM, CDR2 ANQGSEA. The CDR3 sequence is CSGMGQGGNNEQFF. The DNA for the CDR3 is TGCAGCGGTATGGGACAGGGGGGAAACAATGAGCAGTTCTTC.

This clone was observed a handful of times. The rearrangement joins TRBV5-5 to TRBJ2-1; TRBD2 agrees at 10 bases. The CDR3 loop spans 15 amino acids. Per germline, CDR1 SGHKS and CDR2 YYEKEE (reference sequence). J lost 2 bases, V lost 4 bases, and 3 bases had no gene match. The CDR3 reads CASSPAGGAYNEQFF. CDR3 nucleotides: TGTGCCAGCAGCCCAGCGGGGGGGGCCTACAATGAGCAGTTCTTC. The variable domain in full, completed from reference TRBV5-5 and TRBJ2-1, reads DAGVTQSPTHLIKTRGQQVTLRCSPISGHKSVSWYQQVLGQGPQFIFQYYEKEERGRGNFPDRFSARQFPNYSSELNVNALLLGDSALYLCASSPAGGAYNEQFFGPGTRLTVL.

The chain links TRBV10-2 to TRBJ1-2; TRBD1 might be the D (6 bases). V was trimmed by 4 bases and J by 3 bases, leaving 9 bases between them. This CDR3 is 13 amino acids long. Germline V CDR1 and CDR2: WSHSY, SAAADI. The CDR3 nucleotides read TGCGCCAGCAGTGGACAGGTCGACTATGGCTACACCTTC. It is translated as CASSGQVDYGYTF.

V is TRBV11-1 and J is TRBJ1-6; D gene unclear. This CDR3 has 17 residues. V lost 1 base and J lost 5, with 15 bases in between. Germline CDR1 reads SGHAT; CDR2 reads FQDESV (reference sequence). The CDR3 reads CASSLGPPGYDNSPLHF. CDR3 nucleotides: TGTGCCAGCAGCTTAGGTCCGCCAGGATACGATAATTCACCCCTCCACTTT.

The chain combines TRBV30 with TRBJ1-2; 11 nucleotides line up with TRBD1. The CDR3 sequence is 14 residues long. V shed 4 bases, J shed 8 bases, and the junction held 9 bases outside the gene matches. CDR1 is GTSNPN and CDR2 is SVGIG in the germline V gene (reference sequence). In DNA, the CDR3 is TGTGCCTGGATCCGGACAGGGGGCGCGGAAGGCTACACCTTC. It translates to CAWIRTGGAEGYTF.

The rearrangement links TRBV9 to TRBJ2-5; D remains unclear. The J call is uncertain, as TRBJ2-7 better fits the DNA end. CDR1 is SGDLS and CDR2 is YYNGEE in the germline V gene. This CDR3 region has 13 residues. CDR3 bases: TGTGCCAGCAGCGTAGCCATTCACTACGAGCAGTACTTC. This translates into CASSVAIHYEQYF.

This clone was observed a handful of times. The chain is built from TRBV2 and TRBJ1-2; 11 nucleotides line up with TRBD1. Germline V lookup: CDR1 SNHLY, CDR2 FYNNEI. The CDR3 spans 14 residues. Germline trimming cut 7 bases from V and 4 bases from J; bases unmatched to any gene: 5. DNA of the CDR3: TGTGCCAGCACCGGACAGGGGGCAGGCTATGGCTACACCTTC. The encoded protein is CASTGQGAGYGYTF.